Detailed here is one T cell receptor beta chain. This sample stems from a study of blood T cell repertoires in COVID-19. Deletions cut 2 bases from V and 4 bases from J, with 14 bases between. The CDR3 is 15 residues long. Germline loops: CDR1 MDHEN, CDR2 SYDVKM. Sequencing was performed with immunoSEQ multiplex PCR; in TCRdb, only in-frame clones are kept and a portion is missing. The sample yields about 210,000 clones, 81% seen once. This chain uses TRBV28 with TRBJ1-1; the D is unclear. The receptor comes from a woman in her fifties or sixties with acute COVID-19. Input material: PBMCs or T cells enriched from blood (not recorded which). CDR3 nucleotide sequence: TGTGCCAGCAGTTTACGGGATGGTGGAAGCACTGAAGCTTTCTTT. It encodes CASSLRDGGSTEAFF.